This TCR beta chain originates from a study of radiotherapy plus CTLA-4 blockade in lung cancer. Overall study: Objective responses were documented in around a sixth of patients, with disease control in about 29%.

Looked up from germline, CDR1 is DFQATT and CDR2 is SNEGSKA (reference sequence). The length of the CDR3 is 11 residues. V was cut by 2 bases and J by 10 bases, with 10 bases left in between. Generated by immunoSEQ multiplex PCR, the TCRdb table keeps only in-frame clones and is missing some. The data hold some 60,000 clones, with 77% observed a single time. The TCR comes from a human donor with non-small cell lung cancer who had a partial response to radiotherapy plus ipilimumab. The chain is built from TRBV20-1 and TRBJ2-3; D may be TRBD1 (5 bases). This specimen consisted of peripheral blood, obtained from a patient treated with radiotherapy plus ipilimumab. As DNA, the CDR3 is TGCAGTGCTAGACGACAGAATTCGCAGTATTTT. Translated, it gives CSARRQNSQYF.